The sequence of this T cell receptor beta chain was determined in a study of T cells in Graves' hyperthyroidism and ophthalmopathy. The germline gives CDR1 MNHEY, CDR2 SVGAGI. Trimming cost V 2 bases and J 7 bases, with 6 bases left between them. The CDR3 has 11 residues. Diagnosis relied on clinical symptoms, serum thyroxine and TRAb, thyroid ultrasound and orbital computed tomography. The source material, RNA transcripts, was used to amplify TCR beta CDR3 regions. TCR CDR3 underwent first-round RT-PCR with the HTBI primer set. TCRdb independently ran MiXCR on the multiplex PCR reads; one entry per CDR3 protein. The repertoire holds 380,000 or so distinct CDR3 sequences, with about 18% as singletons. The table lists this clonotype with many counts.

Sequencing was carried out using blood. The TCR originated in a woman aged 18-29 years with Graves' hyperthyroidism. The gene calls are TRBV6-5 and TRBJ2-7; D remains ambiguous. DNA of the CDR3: TGTGCCAGCAGTTACCTCCAGGAGCAGTACTTC. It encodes CASSYLQEQYF.